Following are 13 T cell receptor beta chains from one sample sequenced in a study of OX40 agonist ivuxolimab in advanced cancers. Profiled with immunoSEQ multiplex PCR; TCRdb holds only in-frame clones, not every one. The profile shows under 50,000 clones, over 75% of them singletons. The starting material was CD4+ or CD8+ T cells sorted from blood, obtained in a trial of the OX40 agonist ivuxolimab. These TCRs come from an adult with an advanced solid tumor such as melanoma, head and neck, liver or kidney cancer.

The rearrangement links TRBV12-5 to TRBJ2-1; no firm D call. Germline V gene lookup returns CDR1 LGHNT and CDR2 FRNRAP. CDR3 length: 13 residues. V lost 8 bases and J lost 7, with 15 bases in between. CDR3 protein: CASSPLDLNEQFF. CDR3 bases: TGTGCTAGTTCGCCCCTAGACCTTAATGAGCAGTTCTTC. Based on the CDR3 plus reference TRBV12-5 and TRBJ2-1, the full variable domain is DARVTQTPRHKVTEMGQEVTMRCQPILGHNTVFWYRQTMMQGLELLAYFRNRAPLDDSGMPKDRFSAEMPDATLATLKIQPSEPRDSAVYFCASSPLDLNEQFFGPGTRLTVL.

CDR3 loop: CASSEQSVGGELFF. The CDR3 DNA reads as TGTGCCAGCAGCGAACAGTCTGTAGGCGGGGAGCTGTTTTTT. The rearrangement joins TRBV9 to TRBJ2-2; no definite D call. This CDR3 comprises 14 residues. Trimming left V 3 bases short and J 7 bases short, with 13 bases between. Germline CDR1 reads SGDLS; CDR2 reads YYNGEE.

The chain links TRBV9 to TRBJ2-7, with D hard to call. V gave up 3 bases and J gave up 4 bases, with 8 bases separating them. Germline V gene data show CDR1 as SGDLS and CDR2 as YYNGEE. This CDR3 spans 12 amino acids. CDR3 protein: CASSGNTYEQYF. CDR3 in DNA: TGTGCCAGCAGCGGAAACACGTACGAGCAGTACTTC. The whole variable domain, filled in from reference TRBV9 and TRBJ2-7, reads DSGVTQTPKHLITATGQRVTLRCSPRSGDLSVYWYQQSLDQGLQFLIQYYNGEERAKGNILERFSAQQFPDLHSELNLSSLELGDSALYFCASSGNTYEQYFGPGTRLTVT.

The V gene is TRBV6-1, the J gene TRBJ1-5; TRBD1 aligns across 8 bases. Trimming cost V 7 bases and J 5 bases; bases outside gene matches: 10. In germline, CDR1 is MNHNS, CDR2 SASEGT. This CDR3 has 15 amino acids. The CDR3 protein is CASTTGAGMDQPQHF. The CDR3 DNA follows: TGTGCCAGCACGACAGGGGCAGGGATGGATCAGCCCCAGCATTTT.

Here the CDR3 DNA reads TGTGCCAGCAGCTTAGCTTTCGGCAAAAGAATGAACACTGAAGCTTTCTTT. This gives the protein CASSLAFGKRMNTEAFF. The chain uses TRBV7-9 and TRBJ1-1, with unresolved D. The CDR3 sequence is 17 residues long. V was cut by 0 bases and J by 0 bases, with 14 bases left in between. Germline V gene lookup returns CDR1 SEHNR and CDR2 FQNEAQ (reference sequence).

The sample holds one count of this clone. This sequence joins TRBV5-1 and TRBJ1-4, with TRBD1 identical over 7 bases. CDR3 length equals 16 residues. Germline V lookup: CDR1 SGHRS, CDR2 YFSETQ. J gave up 2 bases and V 0 bases, and 4 bases lay outside the gene matches. The CDR3 reads CASSLALRGTNEKLFF. DNA of the CDR3: TGCGCCAGCAGCTTGGCCCTCAGGGGGACTAATGAAAAACTGTTTTTT.

The chain recombines TRBV5-6 with TRBJ1-1; the match to TRBD1 covers 7 bases. Germline CDR1 SGHDT, CDR2 YYEEEE. This CDR3 comprises 13 residues. Unmatched junction bases numbered 7, after V lost 7 bases and J lost 4 bases. CDR3 sequence reads: CASFRQGGTEAFF. The CDR3 coding sequence is TGTGCCAGCTTCCGACAGGGCGGCACTGAAGCTTTCTTT.

The chain couples TRBV10-1 to TRBJ2-3; the D is unclear. The germline V and J ends were trimmed by 2 bases and 2 bases, with 8 bases remaining between them. Germline CDR1 reads WNHNN; CDR2 reads SYGVQD (reference sequence). The CDR3 sequence is 14 residues long. In nucleotides, the CDR3 is TGCGCCAGCAGTGAGGGACCTTACACAGATACGCAGTATTTT. Translating it yields CASSEGPYTDTQYF.

The genes are TRBV5-4 and TRBJ2-1, with 9 positions matching TRBD2. Trimming removed 5 bases from V and 4 bases from J; junction bases left unmatched: 7. The germline V gene has CDR1 SGHNT and CDR2 YYREEE (reference sequence). The CDR3 extends over 15 amino acids. CDR3 in amino acids: CASRHRLAEYNEQFF. CDR3 DNA: TGTGCCAGCAGACACCGACTAGCGGAGTACAATGAGCAGTTCTTC.

Notes on this clone: Distinct nucleotide sequences in the sample also encode this CDR3. The chain links TRBV11-2 to TRBJ2-1, with D perhaps TRBD2 (5 bases). Trimming took 1 base from V and 8 from J, leaving 9 bases between them. Germline V gene lookup returns CDR1 SGHAT and CDR2 FQNNGV. This CDR3 region has 13 residues. The CDR3 nucleotides are TGTGCCAGCAGCTTAGTTGGGAGCGATGAGCAGTTCTTC. It yields the protein CASSLVGSDEQFF.

This chain links TRBV7-6 with TRBJ2-7; D not certain. With 5 bases removed from V and 6 bases from J, the gap between germline ends came to 17 bases. Germline V CDR1 and CDR2: SGHVS, FNYEAQ. The CDR3 covers 14 residues. The CDR3 sequence is CASSETSGAGEQYF. The CDR3 coding sequence is TGTGCCAGCAGCGAAACTTCCGGCGCAGGCGAGCAGTACTTC.

This clone was recorded a few times. The chain is built from TRBV25-1 and TRBJ1-1; 7 nucleotides align to TRBD1. CDR1 and CDR2 from the germline V gene are MGHDK and SYGVNS. J lost 1 base, V lost 7 bases, and 3 bases had no gene match. CDR3 length: 13 amino acids. CDR3 protein: CASKGATNTEAFF. CDR3 nucleotide sequence: TGTGCCAGCAAGGGGGCTACGAACACTGAAGCTTTCTTT. The full variable domain, completed using reference TRBV25-1 and TRBJ1-1, is EADIYQTPRYLVIGTGKKITLECSQTMGHDKMYWYQQDPGMELHLIHYSYGVNSTEKGDLSSESTVSRIRTEHFPLTLESARPSHTSQYLCASKGATNTEAFFGQGTRLTVV.

The genes are TRBV30 and TRBJ1-2; maybe TRBD1 (5 bases). The CDR3 spans 13 residues. With 2 bases removed from V and 5 bases from J, the gap between germline ends came to 12 bases. The germline gives CDR1 GTSNPN, CDR2 SVGIG (reference sequence). CDR3 nucleotides: TGTGCCTGGAGTAAGGGACGGGATTATGGCTACACCTTC. Translating it yields CAWSKGRDYGYTF. Looking up the rest from reference TRBV30 and TRBJ1-2 gives the full variable domain: SQTIHQWPATLVQPVGSPLSLECTVEGTSNPNLYWYRQAAGRGLQLLFYSVGIGQISSEVPQNLSASRPQDRQFILSSKKLLLSDSGFYLCAWSKGRDYGYTFGSGTRLTVV.